This T cell receptor (beta chain) was sequenced during a study of PD-L1 blockade in urothelial cancer. Study-wide context: Patients had undergone 0 to 3 prior chemotherapy regimens. Specimens of blood held a median count of about 150,000 T cells.

The repertoire was sequenced with immunoSEQ multiplex PCR; TCRdb's copy has only in-frame clones and lacks some. The table includes about 43,000 clones, around 89% detected once. Germline V CDR1 and CDR2: LNHDA, SQIVND (reference sequence). V lost 4 bases, J lost 5 bases, and 9 bases lay in between. There are 13 residues in the CDR3. This clonotype was obtained from a woman aged 55-69 years with urothelial cancer. The source was PBMCs, collected around atezolizumab (anti-PD-L1) treatment. This sequence joins TRBV19 and TRBJ2-1, with a possible D match to TRBD2 (6 bases). The CDR3 DNA reads as TGTGCCAGTAGTACGGCGGGGAACAATGAGCAGTTCTTC. The encoded protein is CASSTAGNNEQFF.